This TCR beta chain was observed in a study of OX40 agonist ivuxolimab in advanced cancers. Study as a whole: Three patients, one with hepatocellular carcinoma and two with cutaneous melanoma, responded partially.

Regarding the study as a whole: Clonal expansion by week 6 occurred in CD4+ and CD8+ blood T cells (at 0.1 to 3.0 mg/kg). Among some nonresponders, normalized T-cell clonal expansion was also low.

The CDR3 is 15 amino acids. Per the germline V gene, CDR1 is MDHEN and CDR2 is SYDVKM. The germline V and J ends were trimmed by 1 base and 1 base, with 10 bases remaining between them. Sequencing used immunoSEQ multiplex PCR; TCRdb keeps in-frame clones, though not all of them. The sample has around 50,000 clones, approximately 94% seen once. Exclusion applied to patients with autoimmune disease history or systemic immunosuppression. As regards this clone: Its specificity is unknown.

This clonotype originated in an adult with an advanced solid tumor such as melanoma, head and neck, liver or kidney cancer. The rearrangement uses TRBV28 and TRBJ2-5; maybe TRBD1 (5 bases). This specimen consisted of CD4+ or CD8+ T cells sorted from blood, obtained in a trial of the OX40 agonist ivuxolimab. DNA for the CDR3: TGTGCCAGCAGTTTATTAGGGGCGGTCCAAGAGACCCAGTACTTC. Translating it yields CASSLLGAVQETQYF.